The 6 T cell receptor beta chains listed next were all sequenced from one sample in a study of T cell responses to AZD1222 COVID-19 vaccine. Clones were read by immunoSEQ multiplex PCR, and TCRdb kept only the in-frame ones, dropping some. This table holds roughly 160,000 clones, 70% to 90% found once. The sequencing used peripheral blood, collected 28 days after the second AZD1222 dose. These receptor sequences come from an adult who received the AZD1222 COVID-19 vaccine.

This rearrangement joins TRBV6-5 to TRBJ1-1; the D is unclear. The germline CDR1 and CDR2 sequences are MNHEY and SVGAGI. Trimming left V 0 bases short and J 0 bases short, with 8 bases between. The CDR3 is made up of 15 amino acids. The CDR3 loop reads CASSYSSNMNTEAFF. In DNA form, the CDR3 reads TGTGCCAGCAGTTACTCCTCGAACATGAACACTGAAGCTTTCTTT.

The CDR3 DNA follows: TGTGCCAGCAGCGTAGGAATAGTTTCGGACACCATATATTTT. Encoded protein: CASSVGIVSDTIYF. V and J are TRBV9 and TRBJ1-3; D is undetermined. Per the germline V gene, CDR1 is SGDLS and CDR2 is YYNGEE. The V end lost 0 bases, the J end lost 8 bases, and 12 bases lay between the germline ends. This CDR3 has 14 amino acids.

This clone has just a few counts. The rearrangement joins TRBV9 to TRBJ1-2; D is ambiguous. V shed 0 bases and J shed 8 bases, with 5 bases lying between them. The V gene's germline CDR1 is SGDLS and CDR2 YYNGEE. This CDR3 spans 11 amino acids. CDR3 sequence (DNA): TGTGCCAGCAGCGTAGCCGCGGGCTACACCTTC. Its protein product is CASSVAAGYTF.

The table lists this clone with many counts. The chain employs TRBV30 and TRBJ1-3, with D hard to call. Germline V gives CDR1 GTSNPN, CDR2 SVGIG (reference sequence). The length of the CDR3 is 14 residues. V lost 7 bases and J 0 bases, leaving 13 bases between the germline ends. The DNA for the CDR3 is TGTGCCTCCTCCTCCCTCTTCTCTGGAAACACCATATATTTT. Translated, it gives CASSSLFSGNTIYF. Full variable domain (remainder filled in from reference TRBV30 and TRBJ1-3): SQTIHQWPATLVQPVGSPLSLECTVEGTSNPNLYWYRQAAGRGLQLLFYSVGIGQISSEVPQNLSASRPQDRQFILSSKKLLLSDSGFYLCASSSLFSGNTIYFGEGSWLTVV.

The rearrangement uses TRBV7-9 and TRBJ1-2, with 8 bases aligning to TRBD1. CDR1 is SEHNR and CDR2 is FQNEAQ in the germline V gene (reference sequence). The CDR3 has 13 residues. V trimming: 4 bases; J trimming: 3 bases; junction bases outside the gene matches: 1. This CDR3 is CASSSQGDYGYTF. DNA for the CDR3: TGTGCCAGCAGCTCACAGGGGGACTATGGCTACACCTTC.

V usage is TRBV5-5 and J usage is TRBJ1-2; no definite D call. V gave up 3 bases and J gave up 8 bases, with 11 bases separating them. Germline V CDR1 and CDR2: SGHKS, YYEKEE (reference sequence). There are 12 residues in the CDR3. CDR3 residues: CASSSIQVGYTF. CDR3 coding DNA: TGTGCCAGCAGCTCGATTCAGGTCGGCTACACCTTC.